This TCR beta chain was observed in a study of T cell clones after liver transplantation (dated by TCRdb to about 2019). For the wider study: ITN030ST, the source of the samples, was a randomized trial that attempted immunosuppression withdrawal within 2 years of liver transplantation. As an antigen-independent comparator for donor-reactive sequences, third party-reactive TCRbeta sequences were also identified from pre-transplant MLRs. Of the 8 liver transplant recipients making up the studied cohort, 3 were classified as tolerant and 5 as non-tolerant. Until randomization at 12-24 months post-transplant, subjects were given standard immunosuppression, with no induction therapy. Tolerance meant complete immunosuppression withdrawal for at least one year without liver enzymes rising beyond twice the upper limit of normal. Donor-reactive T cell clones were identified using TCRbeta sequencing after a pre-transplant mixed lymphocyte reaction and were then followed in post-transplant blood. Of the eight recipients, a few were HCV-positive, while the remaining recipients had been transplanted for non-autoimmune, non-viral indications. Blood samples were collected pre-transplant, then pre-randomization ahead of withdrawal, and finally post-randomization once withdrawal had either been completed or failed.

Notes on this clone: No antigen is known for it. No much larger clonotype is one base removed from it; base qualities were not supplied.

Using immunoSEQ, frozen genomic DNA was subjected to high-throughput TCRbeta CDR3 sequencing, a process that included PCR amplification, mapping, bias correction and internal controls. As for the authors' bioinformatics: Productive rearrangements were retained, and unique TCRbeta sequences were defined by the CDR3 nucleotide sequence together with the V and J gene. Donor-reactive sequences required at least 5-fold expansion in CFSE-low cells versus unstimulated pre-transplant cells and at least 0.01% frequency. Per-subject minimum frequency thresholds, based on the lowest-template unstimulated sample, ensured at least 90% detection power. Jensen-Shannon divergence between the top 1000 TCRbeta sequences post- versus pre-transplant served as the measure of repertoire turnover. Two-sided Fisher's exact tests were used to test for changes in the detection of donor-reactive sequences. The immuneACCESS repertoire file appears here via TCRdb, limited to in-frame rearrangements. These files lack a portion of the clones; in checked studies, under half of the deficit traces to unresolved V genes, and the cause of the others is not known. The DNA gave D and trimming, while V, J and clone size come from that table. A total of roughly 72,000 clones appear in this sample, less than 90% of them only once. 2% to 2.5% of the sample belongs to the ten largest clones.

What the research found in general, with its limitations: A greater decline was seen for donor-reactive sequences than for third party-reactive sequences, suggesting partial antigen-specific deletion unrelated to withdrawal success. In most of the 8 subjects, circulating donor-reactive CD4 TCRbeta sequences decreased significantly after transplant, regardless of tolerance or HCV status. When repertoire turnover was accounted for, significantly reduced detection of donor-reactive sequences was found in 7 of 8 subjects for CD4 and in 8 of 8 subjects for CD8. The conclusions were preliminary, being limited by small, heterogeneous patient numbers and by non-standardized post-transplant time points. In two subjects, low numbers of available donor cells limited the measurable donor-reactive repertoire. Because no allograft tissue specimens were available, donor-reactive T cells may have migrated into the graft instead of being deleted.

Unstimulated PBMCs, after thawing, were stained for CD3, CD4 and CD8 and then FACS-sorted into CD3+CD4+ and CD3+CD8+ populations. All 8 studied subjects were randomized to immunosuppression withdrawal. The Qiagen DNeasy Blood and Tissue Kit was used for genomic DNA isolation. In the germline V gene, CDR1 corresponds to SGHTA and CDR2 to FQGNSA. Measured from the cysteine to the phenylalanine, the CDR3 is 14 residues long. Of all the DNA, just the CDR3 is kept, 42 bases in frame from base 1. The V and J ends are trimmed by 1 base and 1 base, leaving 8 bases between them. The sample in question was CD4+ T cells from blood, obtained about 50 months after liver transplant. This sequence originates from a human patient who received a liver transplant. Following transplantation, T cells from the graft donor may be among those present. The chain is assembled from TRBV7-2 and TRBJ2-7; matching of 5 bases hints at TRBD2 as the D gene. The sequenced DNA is TGTGCCAGCAGCTTAGGGGCGGGTTCCTACGAGCAGTACTTC. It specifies CASSLGAGSYEQYF.